This TCR beta chain came from a study of Ad26.COV2.S vaccination and SARS-CoV-2 variants. Study summary: It was the COV1001 Ad26.COV2.S trial arm that included the donor.

Described treatment: 15 to 20 received Ad26.COV2.S at low or high dose, single or two shots; several received placebo; per-sample allocation not given. Sampling occurred on day 63 after the first vaccine or placebo injection. Method: immunoSEQ multiplex PCR; TCRdb's copy keeps in-frame clones and lacks some. Seen here are 440,000 or so clones, 80% to 90% observed once, and the top ten hold 1.7%. With 5 bases removed from V and 7 bases from J, the gap between germline ends came to 21 bases. The CDR3 has 15 amino acids. The V gene's germline CDR1 is SGHTA and CDR2 FQGNSA. The input for sequencing was peripheral blood, taken in a trial of Ad26.COV2.S vaccine versus placebo. This clonotype was sampled from a person between 18 and 65 years old who received the Ad26.COV2.S COVID-19 vaccine or a placebo. The V gene is TRBV7-2, the J gene TRBJ2-7; D unresolved. This CDR3 reads CASSLGEWIEGEQYF. CDR3 nucleotide sequence: TGTGCCAGCAGCCTCGGAGAATGGATCGAAGGGGAGCAGTACTTC.